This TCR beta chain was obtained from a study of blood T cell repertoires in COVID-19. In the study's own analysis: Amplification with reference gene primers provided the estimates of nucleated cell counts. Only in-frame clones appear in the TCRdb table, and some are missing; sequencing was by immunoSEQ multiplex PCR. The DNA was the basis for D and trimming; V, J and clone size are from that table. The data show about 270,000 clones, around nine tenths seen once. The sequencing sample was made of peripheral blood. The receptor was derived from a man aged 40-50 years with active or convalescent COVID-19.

CDR3 loop: CASRGRGGGAEETQYF. The CDR3 bases are TGTGCCAGCAGAGGGCGGGGCGGGGGTGCCGAAGAGACCCAGTACTTC. The V call is TRBV2, the J call TRBJ2-5, with 7 nucleotides matching TRBD2. After removal of 6 bases from V and 3 bases from J, the junction contained 13 bases not matched to a gene. CDR1 is SNHLY, CDR2 FYNNEI, per germline. The CDR3 extends over 16 amino acids. The whole variable domain, filled in from reference TRBV2 and TRBJ2-5, reads EPEVTQTPSHQVTQMGQEVILRCVPISNHLYFYWYRQILGQKVEFLVSFYNNEISEKSEIFDDQFSVERPDGSNFTLKIRSTKLEDSAMYFCASRGRGGGAEETQYFGPGTRLLVL.